These 27 T cell receptor beta chains originate from one sample sequenced in a study of monozygotic twins with cystic fibrosis. TCRdb keeps only in-frame clones here, not all; method: immunoSEQ multiplex PCR. The data hold more than 9,500 clones, with roughly 85% observed a single time. The sample was blood. These receptors were collected from a man aged 18 to 29 with cystic fibrosis.

CDR3 residues: CASSLGSAGDPPDTQYF. In DNA form, the CDR3 reads TGCGCCAGCAGCTTGGGGTCCGCGGGGGACCCGCCAGATACGCAGTATTTT. This chain connects TRBV5-1 to TRBJ2-3; TRBD2 agrees at 7 bases. The germline V gene encodes CDR1 SGHRS and CDR2 YFSETQ. V lost 0 bases to trimming and J lost 4 bases; unmatched junction nucleotides: 11. The length of the CDR3 is 17 residues. Full variable domain (missing parts from reference TRBV5-1 and TRBJ2-3): KAGVTQTPRYLIKTRGQQVTLSCSPISGHRSVSWYQQTPGQGLQFLFEYFSETQRNKGNFPGRFSGRQFSNSRSEMNVSTLELGDSALYLCASSLGSAGDPPDTQYFGPGTRLTVL.

This clone was recorded once. V is TRBV19 and J is TRBJ2-7; TRBD2 is a possible D gene (5 bases). Germline V lookup: CDR1 LNHDA, CDR2 SQIVND (reference sequence). This CDR3 has 13 amino acids. V lost 9 bases, J lost 3 bases, and 15 bases lay in between. In nucleotides, the CDR3 is TGTGCCAGCAGCCGCAGTCGGGGCTACGAGCAGTACTTC. Its translation: CASSRSRGYEQYF.

In this sample, this clone turned up a few times. The chain employs TRBV5-1 and TRBJ2-7; 8 bases are a match to TRBD1. The CDR3 has 15 amino acids. Germline V gene lookup returns CDR1 SGHRS and CDR2 YFSETQ. V dropped 3 bases and J dropped 4; count of bases not matched to a gene: 9. CDR3 sequence: CASSWNPGTGYEQYF. In DNA form, the CDR3 reads TGCGCCAGCAGCTGGAACCCAGGGACAGGATACGAGCAGTACTTC. The entire variable domain, with the rest obtained from reference TRBV5-1 and TRBJ2-7, is as follows: KAGVTQTPRYLIKTRGQQVTLSCSPISGHRSVSWYQQTPGQGLQFLFEYFSETQRNKGNFPGRFSGRQFSNSRSEMNVSTLELGDSALYLCASSWNPGTGYEQYFGPGTRLTVT.

This clone appeared once. The chain links TRBV10-3 to TRBJ2-5; 11 bases fit TRBD1. J was trimmed by 5 bases and V by 3 bases; bases with no gene match: 8. The V gene's germline CDR1 is ENHRY and CDR2 SYGVKD. The CDR3 loop spans 16 amino acids. CDR3 amino acids: CAISDPGTGGFETQYF. CDR3 DNA: TGTGCCATCAGTGACCCCGGGACAGGGGGATTTGAGACCCAGTACTTC.

The rearrangement uses TRBV19 and TRBJ2-5; D tentatively fits TRBD1 or TRBD2 (6 bases each). This CDR3 spans 13 amino acids. The V gene lost 8 bases and the J gene lost 2 bases, with 12 bases spanning the gap. In germline, CDR1 is LNHDA, CDR2 SQIVND (reference sequence). CDR3 coding DNA: TGTGCCAGTTCCCAAGGGGGGCAAGAGACCCAGTACTTC. This sequence encodes CASSQGGQETQYF.

This clone was seen only once. The chain is built from TRBV14 and TRBJ1-3, with 9 bases that match TRBD1. The CDR3 extends over 16 amino acids. The V gene's germline CDR1 is SGHDN and CDR2 FVKESK. The V and J ends lost 4 bases and 7 bases, in that order; junction bases with no gene match: 11. The chain's CDR3 is CASSRRTGGTRNTIYF. CDR3 nucleotides: TGTGCCAGCAGCCGCCGAACAGGGGGCACTAGGAACACCATATATTTT.

This clone was recorded a few times. The chain is built from TRBV19 and TRBJ2-7; weak D call: TRBD2 (7 bases). V shed 10 bases and J shed 7 bases, with 20 bases lying between them. Germline V CDR1 and CDR2: LNHDA, SQIVND (reference sequence). The CDR3 consists of 13 residues. CDR3 region: CATAPGGRREQYF. Written as DNA, the CDR3 is TGTGCCACCGCCCCCGGGGGGCGACGGGAGCAGTACTTC.

This chain connects TRBV5-4 to TRBJ2-3; D call uncertain. V gave up 5 bases and J gave up 4 bases, with 8 bases separating them. CDR3 size: 12 residues. Germline CDR1 and CDR2: SGHNT and YYREEE (reference sequence). CDR3 in DNA: TGTGCCAGCAGTCTCGCGGCAGATACGCAGTATTTT. Its protein is CASSLAADTQYF.

The genes are TRBV21-1 and TRBJ1-5. TRBV21-1 constitutes a pseudogene. The CDR3 is 18 residues long. The CDR3 bases are TGTGCCAGCACCCGCCTTAATCGCGTCGGCTATAGCAATCAGCCCCAGCATTTT. This encodes CASTRLNRVGYSNQPQHF.

This clone was picked up a small number of times. This sequence joins TRBV2 and TRBJ1-3; 7 positions agree with TRBD1. This CDR3 comprises 17 residues. V lost 6 bases to trimming and J lost 0 bases; unmatched junction nucleotides: 11. Germline lookup yields CDR1 SNHLY and CDR2 FYNNEI. Here the CDR3 DNA reads TGTGCCAGCAGCCGGAGACAGGGTCAAAGCTCTGGAAACACCATATATTTT. Its protein product is CASSRRQGQSSGNTIYF.

The J gene is TRBJ2-1, the V gene TRBV29-1; D may be TRBD2 (5 bases). Looked up from germline, CDR1 is SQVTM and CDR2 is ANQGSEA. V gave up 7 bases and J gave up 0 bases, with 10 bases separating them. The CDR3 consists of 13 residues. DNA of the CDR3: TGCAGCGCCAGTGGAGGCTCCTACAATGAGCAGTTCTTC. Its translation is CSASGGSYNEQFF.

The chain recombines TRBV14 with TRBJ1-2; D unresolved. This CDR3 is 13 amino acids long. Looked up from germline, CDR1 is SGHDN and CDR2 is FVKESK. The V gene lost 0 bases and the J gene lost 4 bases, with 6 bases spanning the gap. The CDR3 spells CASSQDLGYGYTF. For the CDR3, the DNA is TGTGCCAGCAGCCAAGATTTGGGCTATGGCTACACCTTC.

The rearrangement links TRBV7-9 to TRBJ2-7; tentative D call: TRBD2 (6 bases). CDR3 length: 15 residues. V lost 2 bases to trimming and J lost 4 bases, with 15 bases between them. Germline CDR1 is SEHNR and CDR2 is FQNEAQ (reference sequence). Here the CDR3 DNA reads TGTGCCAGCAGCTTACTACTAGCACCCTTATACGAGCAGTACTTC. Its translation: CASSLLLAPLYEQYF.

The chain combines TRBV19 with TRBJ2-1; D is ambiguous. The CDR3 runs to 12 residues. The germline V gene encodes CDR1 LNHDA and CDR2 SQIVND (reference sequence). V lost 1 base and J lost 11, with 9 bases in between. CDR3: CASSIGSAKQFF. The CDR3, as DNA: TGTGCCAGTAGTATAGGGTCCGCAAAGCAGTTCTTC.

The V gene is TRBV19, the J gene TRBJ2-2; D call uncertain. From germline, CDR1 is LNHDA and CDR2 SQIVND (reference sequence). The ends were cut back, 2 bases at V and 3 bases at J, with 4 bases in the middle. This CDR3 region has 13 residues. CDR3 in DNA: TGTGCCAGTAGTATAAGGTACACCGGGGAGCTGTTTTTT. As protein: CASSIRYTGELFF.

The genes are TRBV9 and TRBJ2-2; the D is unclear. The CDR3 length is 14 residues. The V gene's germline CDR1 is SGDLS and CDR2 YYNGEE. With 4 bases removed from V and 6 bases from J, the gap between germline ends came to 13 bases. The CDR3 DNA follows: TGTGCCAGCAGCAAAAGATCTGGTCCCGGGGAGCTGTTTTTT. Protein product: CASSKRSGPGELFF.

The count of this clone is one. The chain joins TRBV25-1 to TRBJ2-7; the D gene is possibly TRBD1 (5 bases). This CDR3 comprises 15 residues. Germline CDR1 MGHDK, CDR2 SYGVNS. V dropped 4 bases and J dropped 4 bases, with 17 bases sitting between them. The CDR3 is CASSVGMGLRYEQYF. The CDR3 nucleotides read TGTGCCAGCAGTGTTGGGATGGGGCTCCGATACGAGCAGTACTTC.

J is TRBJ2-3 and V is TRBV5-4, with 7 bases fitting TRBD2. Germline V gene data show CDR1 as SGHNT and CDR2 as YYREEE (reference sequence). Trimming at V came to 1 base and at J to 6 bases, leaving 14 bases not matched to a gene. CDR3 length equals 17 residues. The CDR3 sequence: CASSLRRELTGRDTQYF. The CDR3 DNA sequence: TGTGCCAGCAGCTTGCGGCGGGAGTTGACGGGGAGGGATACGCAGTATTTT.

A few counts support this clone. The chain recombines TRBV27 with TRBJ2-7; 11 nucleotides match TRBD1. V lost 7 bases and J lost 2; bases outside the gene matches: 4. The germline V gene encodes CDR1 MNHEY and CDR2 SMNVEV (reference sequence). The CDR3 is 14 residues long. CDR3 sequence (DNA): TGTGCCAGCATGTGGGACAGGGGGGCCTACGAGCAGTACTTC. Translation gives CASMWDRGAYEQYF.

This chain uses TRBV6-1 with TRBJ1-1; D possibly corresponds to TRBD1 (6 bases). Between the trimmed V and J ends, which lost 2 bases and 11 bases, there was a span of 12 bases. Looked up from germline, CDR1 is MNHNS and CDR2 is SASEGT. The CDR3 covers 12 residues. The DNA of the CDR3 is TGTGCCAGCAGTGAATTATGGCAGGGGGCTTTCTTT. It codes for CASSELWQGAFF.

In DNA, the CDR3 is TGTGCCATCAGTGAGCCCCGGACACAATACAATGAGCAGTTCTTC. Encoded protein: CAISEPRTQYNEQFF. The genes are TRBV10-3 and TRBJ2-1, with D possibly being TRBD1 (5 bases). The CDR3 spans 15 residues. Trimming took 2 bases from V and 4 from J, leaving 12 bases between them. Per germline, CDR1 ENHRY and CDR2 SYGVKD.

This clone was found a few times. The V and J genes are TRBV30 and TRBJ1-1; 7 nucleotides match TRBD1. The CDR3 sequence is 14 residues long. V was clipped by 3 bases and J by 1 base; unmatched bases: 5. Germline assignment: CDR1 GTSNPN and CDR2 SVGIG (reference sequence). This CDR3 is CAWSWGQTNTEAFF. Here the CDR3 DNA reads TGTGCCTGGAGCTGGGGACAGACGAACACTGAAGCTTTCTTT.

This chain joins TRBV9 and TRBJ1-4; 8 bases match TRBD1. Germline assignment: CDR1 SGDLS and CDR2 YYNGEE. V gave up 4 bases and J gave up 8 bases; unmatched junction bases: 7. CDR3 size: 14 residues. CDR3 protein: CASSRDRGGEKLFF. The CDR3 nucleotides are TGTGCCAGCAGCCGTGACAGGGGCGGAGAAAAACTGTTTTTT.

The V and J genes are TRBV5-4 and TRBJ2-7; 7 bases align to TRBD1. Germline CDR1 SGHNT, CDR2 YYREEE (reference sequence). CDR3 length: 15 residues. The J segment lost 1 base and the V segment lost 0 bases, leaving 4 bases of the junction unmatched. The CDR3 is CASSLERGLSYEQYF. The CDR3 coding sequence is TGTGCCAGCAGCTTGGAAAGGGGGCTTTCCTACGAGCAGTACTTC.

This clone was seen more than once but under ten times. The rearrangement joins TRBV30 to TRBJ1-6; a weak D match, TRBD1 (5 bases). CDR3 length: 14 residues. The V end lost 3 bases, the J end lost 4 bases, and 10 bases lay between the germline ends. The V gene's germline CDR1 is GTSNPN and CDR2 SVGIG (reference sequence). Here the CDR3 reads CAWRQGGYNSPLHF. CDR3 bases: TGTGCCTGGAGGCAGGGTGGGTATAATTCACCCCTCCACTTT.

The chain links TRBV12-5 to TRBJ1-2; D ambiguous. The germline gives CDR1 LGHNT, CDR2 FRNRAP. The CDR3 is 15 residues long. The V and J ends lost 0 bases and 7 bases respectively, with 15 bases between them. This CDR3 is CASGLVTAGSLGYTF. In DNA form, the CDR3 reads TGTGCTAGTGGTTTGGTAACAGCAGGATCCCTTGGCTACACCTTC.

The chain joins TRBV20-1 to TRBJ1-1; D not resolved. The germline V and J ends were trimmed by 0 bases and 6 bases, with 2 bases remaining between them. The CDR3 is 10 residues long. The germline CDR1 and CDR2 sequences are DFQATT and SNEGSKA (reference sequence). CDR3 bases: TGCAGTGCTAGAGATCCTGAAGCTTTCTTT. It codes for CSARDPEAFF.